Included here is one TCR beta chain sequence, with context. Its antigen is as yet unknown. The CDR3 covers 16 residues. Trimming took off 7 bases at V and 1 base at J, with 16 bases between the two ends. The data were taken from a study of T cell repertoires in cytomegalovirus infection. General study results and limits: HLA-C-restricted CMV-specific TCR beta clonotypes prevailed in the ex vivo response.

TCRdb re-derived calls from the reads in MiXCR, one entry per CDR3 protein. The sample has 100,000 or so distinct CDR3 sequences; roughly 41% are singletons. V usage is TRBV12-3 or TRBV12-4 and J usage is TRBJ2-2; D might be TRBD2 (5 bases). The sequence came from a human donor in good health (CMV status not recorded). Some clones in this sample may be carry-over from other donors' samples. The sequenced sample was CD8+ T cells from cultured PBMCs, obtained from culture after CMV antigen stimulation. CDR3 bases: TGTGCCAGCACACAAGCGGTGGGAAGGAACACCGGGGAGCTGTTTTTT. Its protein is CASTQAVGRNTGELFF.